The sequence of this TCR beta chain was determined in a study of T cells in Graves' hyperthyroidism and ophthalmopathy. The CDR3 runs 16 residues. Germline V gene data show CDR1 as LNHNV and CDR2 as YYDKDF (reference sequence). Trimming pared 1 base from V and 0 bases from J, leaving 10 bases between. Amplified TCR beta CDR3 regions came from RNA transcripts. The TCR CDR3 first-round RT-PCR relied on the HTBI primer set. TCRdb independently ran MiXCR on the multiplex PCR reads; one entry per CDR3 protein. This sample has around 240,000 distinct CDR3 sequences, with about 16% found just once. This clonotype showed up many times. Exclusion criteria comprised uncontrolled infection, other autoimmune disease, pregnancy or lactation.

This sequence was found in a woman under 30 with Graves' ophthalmopathy. Sequencing input: blood. The gene calls are TRBV15 and TRBJ2-1; possibly TRBD2 for D (6 bases). In DNA form, the CDR3 reads TGTGCCACCAGCAGAGTAGCGGCACCCTCCTACAATGAGCAGTTCTTC. Translated: CATSRVAAPSYNEQFF.